This TCR beta chain appears in the sequencing data of a study of blood T cell repertoires in COVID-19. As for the study in general: There were acute and convalescent COVID-19 samples, and they came from the United States, Italy and Spain. T cells, B-cell-depleted T cells, or PBMCs supplied cDNA or gDNA.

The table came from immunoSEQ multiplex PCR; TCRdb's copy has only in-frame clones and leaves some out. Among about 430,000 clones, nearly 90% were seen once, and the ten largest hold 1.2% to 1.5%. Trimming took 4 bases from V and 3 from J; bases not matched to a gene: 7. The CDR3 sequence is 15 residues long. The germline V gene has CDR1 SQVTM and CDR2 ANQGSEA. Living in 24 US areas, the participants were between 18 and 89 years of age. Categorization into cohorts depended on clinical history that participants reported. The TCR originated in a woman aged 18 to 35 who had been exposed to COVID-19. The gene calls are TRBV29-1 and TRBJ2-1, with 9 nucleotides matching TRBD2. Specimen: PBMCs or T cells enriched from blood (not recorded which). Here the CDR3 DNA reads TGCAGCGTTGGGGTACTAGCGGGTCTCTACAATGAGCAGTTCTTC. Translated: CSVGVLAGLYNEQFF.